This is a list of T cell receptor beta chains from one sample in a study of blood T cell repertoires in COVID-19. Repertoires were generated with immunoSEQ multiplex PCR, while TCRdb's copy carries only in-frame clones and drops some. The data show a few hundred thousand clones, with 80% to 90% seen just once and over 2% held by the top ten. The sample taken for sequencing was peripheral blood. These receptors originate from a man younger than 45 who had recovered from COVID-19. CDR3s include the opening cysteine and the closing phenylalanine or tryptophan. The D gene is left open where the match is weak.

v_call	d_call	j_call	cdr3_aa
TRBV9	.	TRBJ1-1	CASSANMNTEAFF
TRBV5-4	.	TRBJ2-2	CASSFAWGRTGELFF
TRBV29-1	TRBD1	TRBJ2-3	CSVGTGDISGTQYF
TRBV5-6	.	TRBJ2-1	CASRPMDKTYNEQFF
TRBV6-1	.	TRBJ1-1	CASSDQTESGTEAFF
TRBV29-1	.	TRBJ2-7	CSVAGIYEQYF
TRBV5-4	TRBD2	TRBJ2-3	CASSSGLVVPDTQYF
TRBV13	.	TRBJ1-1	CASSLGLGGTEAFF
TRBV5-4	TRBD1	TRBJ1-1	CASSSMISYGQGLNTEAFF
TRBV21-1	.	TRBJ1-6	CASSKGGQGNSPLHF
TRBV19	TRBD2	TRBJ2-2	CASTRGLAGAPNTGELFF
TRBV19	TRBD1	TRBJ1-2	CASSFPGQGKNGYTF
TRBV3-1/TRBV3-2	.	TRBJ2-1	CASSQEAGPYNEQFF
TRBV6-2/TRBV6-3	.	TRBJ2-3	CASSHRIIGVADTQYF
TRBV18	.	TRBJ2-1	CASSPFALLGGQYNEQFF
TRBV5-4	TRBD2	TRBJ2-1	CASSSSGGAYNEQFF
TRBV7-9	TRBD1	TRBJ1-1	CASSLQGAEAFF
TRBV5-4	.	TRBJ2-7	CASSAAGSEQYF
TRBV29-1	TRBD1	TRBJ2-3	CSVGTGEDTQYF
TRBV6-2/TRBV6-3	.	TRBJ2-3	CASSSTLAAPQYF
TRBV6-5	.	TRBJ2-5	CASSYGGPQFGTQYF
TRBV30	.	TRBJ1-2	CAWSLGVLVGYTF
TRBV19	TRBD2	TRBJ2-5	CASSIRPSGLYQETQYF